Presented here are 24 T cell receptor beta chains from one specimen sequenced in a study of cytomegalovirus exposure and HLA in healthy donors. PCR amplification relied on 60 Vbeta primers (plus 13 Jbeta primers). Generated by immunoSEQ multiplex PCR, the TCRdb table keeps only in-frame clones and is missing some. This table holds about 130,000 clones, just over 70% found once. The sequenced material came from PBMCs. These receptors originate from a woman aged 60-75 years in good health and CMV-seropositive.

The V and J genes are TRBV5-1 and TRBJ2-5; D perhaps matches TRBD2 (6 bases). CDR3 length: 15 residues. V was cut by 1 base and J by 5 bases, with 15 bases left in between. Germline V gene data show CDR1 as SGHRS and CDR2 as YFSETQ. CDR3 DNA: TGCGCCAGCAGCTTGAGCCAGGAGGGACGTGAGACCCAGTACTTC. This codes for CASSLSQEGRETQYF.

The gene calls are TRBV27 and TRBJ1-5; 9 nucleotides line up with TRBD1. CDR3 size: 18 residues. The V gene end was trimmed by 4 bases and the J gene end by 0 bases; junction bases not matched to a gene: 10. Germline lookup yields CDR1 MNHEY and CDR2 SMNVEV (reference sequence). CDR3 sequence: CASSYALPGQGSNQPQHF. As DNA, the CDR3 is TGTGCCAGCAGTTACGCACTCCCGGGACAGGGTAGCAATCAGCCCCAGCATTTT.

This chain uses TRBV5-1 with TRBJ1-1; a weak D match, TRBD1 (5 bases). V was cut by 4 bases and J by 1 base, with 11 bases left in between. Germline V CDR1 and CDR2: SGHRS, YFSETQ. This CDR3 has 14 amino acids. CDR3 in amino acids: CASSVDSTNTEAFF. For the CDR3, the DNA is TGCGCCAGCAGCGTAGACAGCACGAACACTGAAGCTTTCTTT.

The chain joins TRBV5-1 to TRBJ1-2; tentative D call: TRBD1 (5 bases). The CDR3 is made up of 14 amino acids. V was shortened by 2 bases and J by 1 base, with 9 bases between the two germline ends. CDR1 is SGHRS and CDR2 is YFSETQ in the germline V gene. The CDR3 is CASSLPTDNYGYTF. As DNA, the CDR3 is TGCGCCAGCAGCTTACCGACAGATAACTATGGCTACACCTTC.

The sample holds a few counts of this clone. V usage is TRBV6-5 and J usage is TRBJ1-1; D possibly corresponds to TRBD1 (6 bases). From germline, CDR1 is MNHEY and CDR2 SVGAGI. The germline V and J ends were trimmed by 3 bases and 5 bases, with 16 bases remaining between them. The CDR3 covers 15 residues. The CDR3 loop reads CASSYRLGGRTEAFF. The CDR3 coding sequence is TGTGCCAGCAGTTATCGCCTCGGGGGGCGGACTGAAGCTTTCTTT.

The chain combines TRBV5-1 with TRBJ1-4; tentative D call: TRBD1 (5 bases). This CDR3 has 15 residues. CDR1 is SGHRS and CDR2 is YFSETQ in the germline V gene. Between the trimmed V and J ends, which lost 3 bases and 8 bases, there was a span of 17 bases. The CDR3 sequence: CASSSTGGIVEKLFF. DNA of the CDR3: TGCGCCAGCAGCTCCACCGGGGGAATCGTAGAAAAACTGTTTTTT.

The V gene is TRBV5-1, the J gene TRBJ1-1; 8 bases agree with TRBD1. After removal of 0 bases from V and 5 bases from J, the junction contained 3 bases not matched to a gene. Germline V gives CDR1 SGHRS, CDR2 YFSETQ. The CDR3 totals 14 residues. DNA for the CDR3: TGCGCCAGCAGCTTGGACAGGGGGTGGACTGAAGCTTTCTTT. Encoded protein: CASSLDRGWTEAFF.

This clone was counted a few times. The V gene is TRBV7-6, the J gene TRBJ1-5; D might be TRBD1 (5 bases). CDR1 and CDR2 (germline): SGHVS, FNYEAQ. The CDR3 totals 15 residues. Trimming left V 4 bases short and J 3 bases short, with 13 bases between. In DNA form, the CDR3 reads TGTGCCAGCAGCTCTGGGGAGGACACCAATCAGCCCCAGCATTTT. Its translation is CASSSGEDTNQPQHF.

V usage is TRBV5-1 and J usage is TRBJ1-1; D may be TRBD1 (5 bases). The ends were cut back, 2 bases at V and 4 bases at J, with 9 bases in the middle. This CDR3 region has 13 residues. The germline gives CDR1 SGHRS, CDR2 YFSETQ. The CDR3 DNA reads TGCGCCAGCAGCTTAGGGGCGTCCACTGAAGCTTTCTTT. Its translation is CASSLGASTEAFF.

J is TRBJ2-3 and V is TRBV11-3, with TRBD2 matching 11 bases. Germline trimming cut 1 base from V and 4 bases from J; bases unmatched to any gene: 10. Germline CDR1 and CDR2: SGHNT and YENEEA. The CDR3 runs to 18 residues. The CDR3 protein is CASSLGPPTSGDPDTQYF. In nucleotides, the CDR3 is TGTGCCAGCAGCTTAGGCCCCCCGACTAGCGGGGATCCAGATACGCAGTATTTT.

This clone was seen a single time. This chain joins TRBV5-4 and TRBJ2-4; 15 bases map to TRBD2. From germline, CDR1 is SGHNT and CDR2 YYREEE (reference sequence). With V trimmed by 6 bases and J by 4 bases, 11 bases remained unmatched. The length of the CDR3 is 18 residues. CDR3 coding DNA: TGTGCCAGCATGCGGACTAGCGGGGGGGCCTCTGGGAAAAACATTCAGTACTTC. It codes for CASMRTSGGASGKNIQYF.

This clone was seen once. One junction end does not reproduce the germline sequence, and a read error may be involved. The V call is TRBV7-7, the J call TRBJ2-7; D perhaps matches TRBD1 (6 bases). The CDR3 consists of 15 residues. Germline V gene data show CDR1 as SSHAT and CDR2 as FNYEAQ (reference sequence). CDR3 nucleotides: TGTGCTAGCAGCTTAACAAGATCGACAGGAGACGAGCAGTACTTC. Residues: CASSLTRSTGDEQYF.

The V call is TRBV5-4, the J call TRBJ1-6; weak D call: TRBD1 (6 bases). Trimming took 2 bases from V and 6 from J, leaving 12 bases between them. CDR1 is SGHNT, CDR2 YYREEE, per germline (reference sequence). The CDR3 loop spans 15 amino acids. CDR3 region: CASSFDRSGNSPLHF. The CDR3, as DNA: TGTGCCAGCAGCTTTGACAGGTCTGGTAATTCACCCCTCCACTTT.

V and J are TRBV9 and TRBJ1-2, with 7 nucleotides matching TRBD1. Germline V gene lookup returns CDR1 SGDLS and CDR2 YYNGEE. V lost 5 bases to trimming and J lost 3 bases; unmatched junction nucleotides: 4. This CDR3 spans 13 amino acids. The CDR3 coding sequence is TGTGCCAGCAGAGGGGGCGGAGACTATGGCTACACCTTC. As protein: CASRGGGDYGYTF. The full variable domain, rest sourced from reference TRBV9 and TRBJ1-2, is DSGVTQTPKHLITATGQRVTLRCSPRSGDLSVYWYQQSLDQGLQFLIQYYNGEERAKGNILERFSAQQFPDLHSELNLSSLELGDSALYFCASRGGGDYGYTFGSGTRLTVV.

This clone was seen a handful of times. The chain couples TRBV9 to TRBJ1-1; 9 bases align to TRBD1. Looked up from germline, CDR1 is SGDLS and CDR2 is YYNGEE. Trimming cost V 0 bases and J 4 bases; bases outside gene matches: 4. This CDR3 contains 15 residues. The CDR3 spells CASSVGPGQGTEAFF. The DNA for the CDR3 is TGTGCCAGCAGCGTAGGTCCGGGACAGGGCACTGAAGCTTTCTTT.

The gene calls are TRBV2 and TRBJ1-1; D perhaps matches TRBD1 (6 bases). Germline CDR1 SNHLY, CDR2 FYNNEI. The CDR3 sequence is 14 residues long. Trimming removed 5 bases from V and 5 bases from J, with 15 bases in between. CDR3 amino acids: CASSSKRGSTEAFF. The CDR3 region has the DNA TGTGCCAGCAGTTCAAAGAGGGGGAGTACTGAAGCTTTCTTT.

The J gene is TRBJ2-3, the V gene TRBV29-1; weak D call: TRBD2 (5 bases). V was trimmed by 3 bases and J by 3 bases, leaving 16 bases between them. CDR3 length equals 15 residues. Germline-derived CDR1 and CDR2 are SQVTM and ANQGSEA. In DNA form, the CDR3 reads TGCAGCGTTGAGCAGCGGTCGGGTTGGACAGATACGCAGTATTTT. Protein: CSVEQRSGWTDTQYF.

The rearrangement links TRBV6-6 to TRBJ2-1, with TRBD2 matching over 7 bases. Trimming removed 11 bases from V and 5 bases from J; junction bases left unmatched: 15. Germline V lookup: CDR1 MNHNY, CDR2 SVGAGI (reference sequence). This CDR3 contains 15 residues. CDR3 DNA sequence: TGTGCCTCCTGGAAAGCGGGGCGGCCGGACAATGAGCAGTTCTTC. Translated: CASWKAGRPDNEQFF.

This clone appeared a single time. The chain employs TRBV25-1 and TRBJ1-5; D not resolved. Trimming stripped 3 bases from V and 4 bases from J, with 10 bases between. The CDR3 has 14 amino acids. In germline, CDR1 is MGHDK, CDR2 SYGVNS. The CDR3 protein is CASSDDRTNQPQHF. The CDR3 nucleotides read TGTGCCAGCAGTGATGATAGAACGAATCAGCCCCAGCATTTT.

The chain couples TRBV19 to TRBJ1-3; no clear D. The CDR3 length is 13 residues. V dropped 7 bases and J dropped 0 bases, with 7 bases sitting between them. Germline V gives CDR1 LNHDA, CDR2 SQIVND (reference sequence). The chain's CDR3 is CASTQSSGNTIYF. The CDR3 DNA is TGTGCCAGTACCCAGTCCTCTGGAAACACCATATATTTT.

There are a few counts of this clone. J is TRBJ2-5 and V is TRBV7-9; no definite D call. TRBJ2-7 explains the end of the DNA better; the J call may be wrong. The length of the CDR3 is 14 residues. Germline loops: CDR1 SEHNR, CDR2 FQNEAQ (reference sequence). The CDR3 sequence: CASSPDKFGYEQYF. The CDR3 nucleotides read TGTGCCAGCAGCCCCGACAAATTTGGCTACGAGCAGTACTTC.

This clone was recorded only once. This chain uses TRBV29-1 with TRBJ2-6, with TRBD1 identical over 10 bases. Germline values: CDR1 SQVTM, CDR2 ANQGSEA. Unmatched junction bases numbered 10, after V lost 2 bases and J lost 0 bases. The CDR3 runs to 19 residues. The CDR3 loop reads CSVETGEGQGPSGANVLTF. CDR3 bases: TGCAGCGTTGAAACGGGGGAGGGACAGGGGCCCTCTGGGGCCAACGTCCTGACTTTC. Variable domain in full (rest from reference TRBV29-1 and TRBJ2-6): SAVISQKPSRDICQRGTSLTIQCQVDSQVTMMFWYRQQPGQSLTLIATANQGSEATYESGFVIDKFPISRPNLTFSTLTVSNMSPEDSSIYLCSVETGEGQGPSGANVLTFGAGSRLTVL.

To note about this clone: The sample contains more than one DNA sequence encoding this CDR3. The chain employs TRBV5-1 and TRBJ2-2; TRBD2 matches 11 bases. CDR1 is SGHRS and CDR2 is YFSETQ in the germline V gene. V lost 5 bases, J lost 3 bases, and 0 bases stayed unmatched. This CDR3 is built from 14 residues. The CDR3 sequence: CASRGLADTGELFF. The CDR3 nucleotides read TGCGCCAGCAGGGGACTAGCGGACACCGGGGAGCTGTTTTTT.

V usage is TRBV28 and J usage is TRBJ1-2; D is unclear. CDR1 and CDR2 from the germline V gene are MDHEN and SYDVKM. Between the trimmed V and J ends, which lost 5 bases and 8 bases, there was a span of 12 bases. This CDR3 is 12 amino acids long. The CDR3 spells CASSLGREGYTF. CDR3 coding DNA: TGTGCCAGCAGTCTGGGCCGGGAGGGCTACACCTTC.